This entry features one TCR beta chain sequence. Its antigen remains unknown. Via MiXCR, TCRdb re-called the PCR reads. The sample consists of about 15,000 clones, 25% to 30% of them appearing once. The data were taken from a study of metastatic and nonmetastatic thyroid tumors. Background on the study: From malignant and benign thyroid patients, repertoires in blood and in tumor or nodule tissue were compared.

Patients were all untreated before their thyroid surgery. Study-wide findings and caveats: According to reports, the diversity of TCR beta was significantly higher in malignant thyroid tumors than in benign nodules, and this held in both blood and tumor samples.

The CDR3 contains 12 residues. Germline-derived CDR1 and CDR2 are DFQATT and SNEGSKA (reference sequence). The chain recombines TRBV20-1 with TRBJ2-1; the match to TRBD2 covers 8 bases. The TCR was taken from a male donor with papillary thyroid cancer or a benign thyroid nodule (not recorded which). Some clones in this sample may be carry-over from other donors' samples. Input material: tumor tissue. The CDR3 is CSVGGRMNEQFF. CDR3 nucleotides: TGCAGCGTTGGCGGGAGGATGAATGAGCAGTTCTTC.